This T cell receptor (beta chain) came from a study of blood T cell repertoires in COVID-19. Study as a whole: Collection of acute and convalescent COVID-19 samples took place in the United States, Italy and Spain.

Clones were sequenced by immunoSEQ multiplex PCR, and TCRdb holds only the in-frame ones, with some missing. In the table there are more than 60,000 clones, 70% to 90% of which are singletons. The sample taken for sequencing was peripheral blood. The source of this sequence is a human donor in a cohort sampled during active COVID-19.

Written as DNA, the CDR3 is TGTGCCAGCTCACCGGGGGACTTCGGGCGGAATGAGCAGTTCTTC. Translated: CASSPGDFGRNEQFF. The chain uses TRBV18 and TRBJ2-1; tentatively, D is TRBD2 (6 bases). V was trimmed by 3 bases and J by 7 bases, leaving 16 bases between them. The CDR3 is 15 amino acids. Germline assignment: CDR1 KGHSH and CDR2 LQKENI.